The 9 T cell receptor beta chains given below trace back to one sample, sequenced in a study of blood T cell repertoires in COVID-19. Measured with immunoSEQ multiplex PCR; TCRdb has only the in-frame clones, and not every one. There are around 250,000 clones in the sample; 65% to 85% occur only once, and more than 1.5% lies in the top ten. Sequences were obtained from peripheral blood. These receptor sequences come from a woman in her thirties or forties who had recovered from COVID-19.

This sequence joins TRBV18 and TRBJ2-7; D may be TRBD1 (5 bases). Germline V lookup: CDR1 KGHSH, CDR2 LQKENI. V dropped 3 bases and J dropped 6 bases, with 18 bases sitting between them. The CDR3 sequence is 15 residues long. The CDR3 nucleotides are TGTGCCAGCTCACCGGCCCAGGGTCGATCCCCCGAGCAGTACTTC. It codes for CASSPAQGRSPEQYF. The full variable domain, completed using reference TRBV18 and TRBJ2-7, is NAGVMQNPRHLVRRRGQEARLRCSPMKGHSHVYWYRQLPEEGLKFMVYLQKENIIDESGMPKERFSAEFPKEGPSILRIQQVVRGDSAAYFCASSPAQGRSPEQYFGPGTRLTVT.

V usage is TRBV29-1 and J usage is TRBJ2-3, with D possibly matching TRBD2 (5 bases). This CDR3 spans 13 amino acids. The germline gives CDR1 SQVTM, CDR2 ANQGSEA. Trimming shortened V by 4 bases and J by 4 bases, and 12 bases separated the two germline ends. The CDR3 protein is CSVVYSGADTQYF. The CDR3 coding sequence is TGCAGCGTTGTCTACAGCGGCGCAGATACGCAGTATTTT.

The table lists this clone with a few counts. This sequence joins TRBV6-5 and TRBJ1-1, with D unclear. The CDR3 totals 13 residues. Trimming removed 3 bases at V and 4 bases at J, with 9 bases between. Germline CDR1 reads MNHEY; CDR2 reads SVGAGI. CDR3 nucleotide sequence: TGTGCCAGCAGTTATAATAGAGGCACTGAAGCTTTCTTT. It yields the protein CASSYNRGTEAFF.

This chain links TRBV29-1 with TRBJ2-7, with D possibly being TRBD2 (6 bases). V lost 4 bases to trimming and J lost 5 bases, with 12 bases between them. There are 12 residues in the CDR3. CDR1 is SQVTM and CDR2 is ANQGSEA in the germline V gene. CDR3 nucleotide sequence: TGCAGCGTTGGGAGGGGATCGAACGAGCAGTACTTC. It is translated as CSVGRGSNEQYF.

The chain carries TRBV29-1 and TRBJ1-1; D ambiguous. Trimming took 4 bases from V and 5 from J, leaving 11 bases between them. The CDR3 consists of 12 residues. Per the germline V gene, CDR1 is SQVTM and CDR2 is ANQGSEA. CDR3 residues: CSVGREYTEAFF. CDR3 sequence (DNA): TGCAGCGTTGGTCGTGAGTATACTGAAGCTTTCTTT.

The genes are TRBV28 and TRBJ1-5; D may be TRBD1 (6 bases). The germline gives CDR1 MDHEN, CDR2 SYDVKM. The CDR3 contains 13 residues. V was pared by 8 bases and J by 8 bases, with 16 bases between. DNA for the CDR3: TGTGCCAGCGATGGGCAGGGGTGGAAGCCCCAGCATTTT. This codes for CASDGQGWKPQHF.

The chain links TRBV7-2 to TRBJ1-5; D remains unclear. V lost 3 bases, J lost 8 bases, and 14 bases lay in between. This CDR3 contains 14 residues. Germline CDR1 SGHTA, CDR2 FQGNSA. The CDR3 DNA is TGTGCCAGCAGCTTGGCCGGGGTTGGGGAGCCCCAGCATTTT. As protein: CASSLAGVGEPQHF.

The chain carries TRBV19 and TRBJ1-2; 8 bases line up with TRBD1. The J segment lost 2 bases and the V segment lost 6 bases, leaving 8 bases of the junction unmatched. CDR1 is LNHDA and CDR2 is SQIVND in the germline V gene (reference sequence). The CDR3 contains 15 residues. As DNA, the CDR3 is TGTGCCAGTAGCGATGGGACAGGACCCAACTATGGCTACACCTTC. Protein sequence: CASSDGTGPNYGYTF.

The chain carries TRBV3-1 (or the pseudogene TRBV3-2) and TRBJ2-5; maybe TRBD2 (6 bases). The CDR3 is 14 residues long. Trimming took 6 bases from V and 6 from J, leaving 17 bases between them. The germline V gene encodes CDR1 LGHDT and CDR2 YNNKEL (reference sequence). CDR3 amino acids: CASSSGTQAKTQYF. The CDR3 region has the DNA TGTGCCAGCAGTTCCGGGACTCAAGCCAAGACCCAGTACTTC.